This TCR beta chain appears in the sequencing data of a study of beta chain features in type 1 diabetes (dated by TCRdb to 2017 to 2018). Turning to the overall study: Mean age, gender distribution, total cell number and subset yield were not different between patients and healthy donors. Across all samples, fewer than 110,000,000 sorted cells were examined, and cell number per subset correlated strongly with RNA yield. In the study, recently diagnosed type 1 diabetes patients and matched healthy donors were compared on the TCRB repertoires of their sorted circulating CD4+ T cell subsets. Whereas all 30 or so donors provided naive and central memory subsets, regulatory and stem cell-like memory subsets were isolated from just 8 patients and about eight healthy donors.

All of the isolated RNA was reverse transcribed with the High Capacity cDNA Reverse Transcription Kit, so expressed TCRB transcripts were sequenced. Deep immunoSEQ sequencing was applied to naive, central memory and regulatory T cell samples, giving an average of roughly 3.6 million total reads per sample. After sorted cells were lysed in RLT buffer, RNA was extracted with DNase-treated RNeasy Micro or Mini kits, with the choice depending on cell number. Each cell subset was processed on its own to prevent cross-contamination, while patient and healthy donor samples were processed together. The immunoSEQ multiplex PCR was used to amplify TCRB sequences from cDNA, generating 87-bp fragments that spanned the CDR3 region. The amplicons were sequenced using the Illumina HiSeq platform. Under the source paper's analysis protocol: PCR bias was corrected computationally using synthetic template baselines, and reads within Hamming distance 2 were collapsed, with unmergeable singletons discarded. Reads were aligned against IMGT so that V, D and J genes, CDR3 length and insertions or deletions at six rearrangement sites could be assigned. Clonotype counts were normalized to sorted cell number within each subset before computing true diversity and Gini coefficients with the tcR R package. The overlap coefficient, calculated on TCRB nucleotide sequences, was used to measure repertoire sharing. Out-of-frame TCRB sequences from naive cells were analyzed as a proxy for the pre-selection repertoire. TCRdb holds this immuneACCESS table with in-frame rearrangements only. Some clones are missing; in checked studies, unresolved V genes explain under half, and the rest has no known cause. The DNA was the basis for D and trimming; V, J and clone size are from that table. The sample has about 330,000 clones on record, approximately 10% of them singletons. 0.015% of the sample comes from the top ten.

This clone was seen only a few times. It lacks a known antigen. No base qualities exist here, and no much larger clone lies one base off it. Study-wide conclusions, independent of this receptor: Naive, central memory and regulatory TCRB repertoires appeared more similar among patients than among healthy donors. Type 1 diabetes patients showed a moderate but significant shortening of TCRB CDR3 length in all four CD4+ subsets. Because cDNA rather than genomic DNA was sequenced, highly expressing activated cells could have been over-represented, although no difference in activation and CD3 levels was found between groups. PCR might favor shorter templates, but patient and control samples were amplified and corrected together, so any skew would affect both groups equally. At VDJ recombination sites, type 1 diabetes patients had fewer insertions and more deleted nucleotides, which implies abnormalities in thymic rearrangement. Because small numbers of individuals were included in the HLA sub-analyses, any influence of HLA type on TCRB rearrangement was left unresolved.

From each donor, a single peripheral blood sample of approximately 0.11 L on average was drawn into heparinised tubes. Using a panel that included CD45RO, CCR7, CD25, CD127, CD95 and CD27, naive, central memory, regulatory and stem cell-like memory CD4+ T cells were sorted on a BD FACSAria II. A purity above 95% was achieved for all sorted populations. Right away, PBMCs were isolated by Lymphoprep density gradient centrifugation and were stained directly, with no culture step. So that batch effects would be minimized, each experiment stained and sorted samples in pairs, pairing one healthy donor with one patient. The germline V gene (reference sequence) yields MNHEY for CDR1 and SMNVEV for CDR2. Measured from the cysteine to the phenylalanine, the CDR3 is 16 residues long. The entry retains the CDR3 DNA only, 48 bases that are in frame from base 1. After removal of 4 bases from V and 1 base from J, the junction retains 8 bases not matched to a gene.

Sequenced sample: naive CD4+ T cells from blood. Sample cell subset or site, as interpreted from the label and publication: true naive CD4+ T cells. This chain joins TRBV27 to TRBJ2-3; TRBD1 lines up with 7 middle nucleotides. The sequence came from a woman in her twenties or thirties in good health. The base sequence is TGTGCCAGCAGTTCACCGACAGGGCTTGGCACAGATACGCAGTATTTT. It specifies CASSSPTGLGTDTQYF.